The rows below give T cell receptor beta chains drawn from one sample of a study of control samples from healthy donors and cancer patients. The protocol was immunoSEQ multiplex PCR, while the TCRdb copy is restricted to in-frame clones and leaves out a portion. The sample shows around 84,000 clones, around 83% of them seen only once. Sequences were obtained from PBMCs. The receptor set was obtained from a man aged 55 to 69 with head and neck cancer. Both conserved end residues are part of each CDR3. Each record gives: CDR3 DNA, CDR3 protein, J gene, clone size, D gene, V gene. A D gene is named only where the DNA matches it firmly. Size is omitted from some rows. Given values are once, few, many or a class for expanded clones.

CDR3nt: TGTGCCAGCAGCTTGTGGTCTAGTGGGTCATCGGAGACCCAGTACTTC; CDR3aa: CASSLWSSGSSETQYF; j_gene: TRBJ2-5; abundance: NA; d_gene: NA; v_gene: TRBV5-4
CDR3nt: TGCAGCGTTCGGGACAGGGATTACAATCAGCCCCAGCATTTT; CDR3aa: CSVRDRDYNQPQHF; j_gene: TRBJ1-5; abundance: NA; d_gene: TRBD1; v_gene: TRBV29-1
CDR3nt: TGCGCCAGCGGTGCGGGGGCCAACGTCCTGACTTTC; CDR3aa: CASGAGANVLTF; j_gene: TRBJ2-6; abundance: few; d_gene: NA; v_gene: TRBV4-1
CDR3nt: TGTGCCAGCAGCCAGGGGAGCGGGAGGGCCACGAGGGAGCAGTACTTC; CDR3aa: CASSQGSGRATREQYF; j_gene: TRBJ2-7; abundance: NA; d_gene: TRBD2; v_gene: TRBV3-1/TRBV3-2
CDR3nt: TGTGCCAGCAGCCCCGTGGGCAGGGGATTTGGCTACACCTTC; CDR3aa: CASSPVGRGFGYTF; j_gene: TRBJ1-2; abundance: NA; d_gene: NA; v_gene: TRBV7-9
CDR3nt: TGTGCCAGCAGTTTATTCCGGGGGCACACGAGTGGGCGGCCCCAGCATTTT; CDR3aa: CASSLFRGHTSGRPQHF; j_gene: TRBJ1-5; abundance: NA; d_gene: NA; v_gene: TRBV28
CDR3nt: TGTGCCAGCAGTTGGGGGGTCGAGCAGTACTTC; CDR3aa: CASSWGVEQYF; j_gene: TRBJ2-7; abundance: NA; d_gene: NA; v_gene: TRBV6-5
CDR3nt: TGTGCCAGCAGCCCCTCAGCAGGGAAGGGGGGCTACACCTTC; CDR3aa: CASSPSAGKGGYTF; j_gene: TRBJ1-2; abundance: NA; d_gene: NA; v_gene: TRBV11-2
CDR3nt: TGTGCCAGCAGTGAAGGTGGGACACGCTCCTACGAGCAGTACTTC; CDR3aa: CASSEGGTRSYEQYF; j_gene: TRBJ2-7; abundance: NA; d_gene: NA; v_gene: TRBV25-1
CDR3nt: TGTGCCAGCAGCTTGGCTTCTAACTATGGCTACACCTTC; CDR3aa: CASSLASNYGYTF; j_gene: TRBJ1-2; abundance: NA; d_gene: NA; v_gene: TRBV5-6
CDR3nt: TGTGCCACCAGTGATCAGACTACAGGCGATACGCAGTATTTT; CDR3aa: CATSDQTTGDTQYF; j_gene: TRBJ2-3; abundance: NA; d_gene: NA; v_gene: TRBV24-1
CDR3nt: TGTGCCAGCAGCGAGGTTCTCCCTTACAATGAGCAGTTCTTC; CDR3aa: CASSEVLPYNEQFF; j_gene: TRBJ2-1; abundance: NA; d_gene: NA; v_gene: TRBV6-5
CDR3nt: TGCGCCAGCAGCCTCTTCACAGGGTTTGGGTATAGCAATCAGCCCCAGCATTTT; CDR3aa: CASSLFTGFGYSNQPQHF; j_gene: TRBJ1-5; abundance: NA; d_gene: NA; v_gene: TRBV4-1
CDR3nt: TGTGCCAGCAGTTTGTTAGGTCGCAATCAGCCCCAGCATTTT; CDR3aa: CASSLLGRNQPQHF; j_gene: TRBJ1-5; abundance: NA; d_gene: NA; v_gene: TRBV6-5
CDR3nt: TGTGCCAGCAGCCCCCGGTGGGCGGCTTGGTATGGCTACACCTTC; CDR3aa: CASSPRWAAWYGYTF; j_gene: TRBJ1-2; abundance: few; d_gene: NA; v_gene: TRBV7-9
CDR3nt: TGTGCCAGCAGCTTAGGGTCCGGTCAGCCCCAGCATTTT; CDR3aa: CASSLGSGQPQHF; j_gene: TRBJ1-5; abundance: NA; d_gene: NA; v_gene: TRBV7-2
CDR3nt: TGCGCCAGCCGCCCCGGGACTAAACGCTCCTACGAGCAGTACTTC; CDR3aa: CASRPGTKRSYEQYF; j_gene: TRBJ2-7; abundance: NA; d_gene: TRBD2; v_gene: TRBV5-1
CDR3nt: TGTGCCAGCAGCAAGAGGTCCTTGACGCGAAATCAAGAGACCCAGTACTTC; CDR3aa: CASSKRSLTRNQETQYF; j_gene: TRBJ2-5; abundance: NA; d_gene: NA; v_gene: TRBV5-5
CDR3nt: TGTGCCAGCAGCTTGGGGGGGACTAGCGGGAAGGGAGAGACCCAGTACTTC; CDR3aa: CASSLGGTSGKGETQYF; j_gene: TRBJ2-5; abundance: NA; d_gene: TRBD2; v_gene: TRBV5-4
CDR3nt: TGTGCCAGCAGCTTAGCCCGCTTTGCTAGCGGGTTCACAGATACGCAGTATTTT; CDR3aa: CASSLARFASGFTDTQYF; j_gene: TRBJ2-3; abundance: few; d_gene: TRBD2; v_gene: TRBV7-9
CDR3nt: TGCAGCTCAGCACTGGGGGACTATGGCTACACCTTC; CDR3aa: CSSALGDYGYTF; j_gene: TRBJ1-2; abundance: NA; d_gene: NA; v_gene: TRBV29-1
CDR3nt: TGCGCCAGCAGCCAAGAGGGATGGGGAGGCGCGGGGGAGCAGTACTTC; CDR3aa: CASSQEGWGGAGEQYF; j_gene: TRBJ2-7; abundance: NA; d_gene: NA; v_gene: TRBV4-1
CDR3nt: TGTGCCAGCAGCCCGGTGGGGCCAATCTATGGCTACACCTTC; CDR3aa: CASSPVGPIYGYTF; j_gene: TRBJ1-2; abundance: NA; d_gene: NA; v_gene: TRBV28
CDR3nt: TGTGCCAGCAGCTCGCGGTATCGAAACGAGCAGTACTTC; CDR3aa: CASSSRYRNEQYF; j_gene: TRBJ2-7; abundance: NA; d_gene: NA; v_gene: TRBV5-6
CDR3nt: TGTGCCAGCAGTTTAGCCGGGACAGGGGCCTACGAGCAGTACTTC; CDR3aa: CASSLAGTGAYEQYF; j_gene: TRBJ2-7; abundance: NA; d_gene: TRBD1; v_gene: TRBV7-9
CDR3nt: TGCGCCAGCAGCTTGGGCCTACAGGGGAACTATGGCTACACCTTC; CDR3aa: CASSLGLQGNYGYTF; j_gene: TRBJ1-2; abundance: few; d_gene: TRBD1; v_gene: TRBV5-1
CDR3nt: TGTGCCAGCAGTTTAGGGGGCTCCTACGAGCAGTACTTC; CDR3aa: CASSLGGSYEQYF; j_gene: TRBJ2-7; abundance: NA; d_gene: NA; v_gene: TRBV27